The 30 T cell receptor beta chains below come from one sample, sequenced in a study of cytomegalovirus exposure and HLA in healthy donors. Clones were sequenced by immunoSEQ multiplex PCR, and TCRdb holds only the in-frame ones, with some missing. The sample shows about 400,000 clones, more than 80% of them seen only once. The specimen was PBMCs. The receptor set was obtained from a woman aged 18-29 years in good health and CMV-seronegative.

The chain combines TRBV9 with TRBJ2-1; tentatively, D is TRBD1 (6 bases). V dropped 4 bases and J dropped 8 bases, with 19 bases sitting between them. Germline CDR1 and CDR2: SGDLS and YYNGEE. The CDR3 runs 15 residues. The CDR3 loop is CASSSGVHQIDEQFF. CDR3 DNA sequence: TGTGCCAGCAGCTCAGGGGTCCACCAGATAGATGAGCAGTTCTTC.

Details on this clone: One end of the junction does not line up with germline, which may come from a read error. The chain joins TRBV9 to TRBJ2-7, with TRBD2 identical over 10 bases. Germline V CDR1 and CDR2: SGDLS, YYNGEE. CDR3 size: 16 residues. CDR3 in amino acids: CASSVGTSGPIYELYF. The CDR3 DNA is TGTGCCAGCAGCGTAGGGACTAGCGGACCAATCTACGAGCTGTACTTC. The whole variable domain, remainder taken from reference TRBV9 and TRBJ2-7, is DSGVTQTPKHLITATGQRVTLRCSPRSGDLSVYWYQQSLDQGLQFLIQYYNGEERAKGNILERFSAQQFPDLHSELNLSSLELGDSALYFCASSVGTSGPIYELYFGPGTRLTVT.

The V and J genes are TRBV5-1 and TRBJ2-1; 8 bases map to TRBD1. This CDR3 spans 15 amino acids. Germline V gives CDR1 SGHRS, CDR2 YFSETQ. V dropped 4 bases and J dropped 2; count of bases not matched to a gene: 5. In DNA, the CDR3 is TGCGCCAGCAGCCCGACAGGGGTGGCCTACAATGAGCAGTTCTTC. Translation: CASSPTGVAYNEQFF. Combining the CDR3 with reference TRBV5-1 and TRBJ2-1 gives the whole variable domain KAGVTQTPRYLIKTRGQQVTLSCSPISGHRSVSWYQQTPGQGLQFLFEYFSETQRNKGNFPGRFSGRQFSNSRSEMNVSTLELGDSALYLCASSPTGVAYNEQFFGPGTRLTVL.

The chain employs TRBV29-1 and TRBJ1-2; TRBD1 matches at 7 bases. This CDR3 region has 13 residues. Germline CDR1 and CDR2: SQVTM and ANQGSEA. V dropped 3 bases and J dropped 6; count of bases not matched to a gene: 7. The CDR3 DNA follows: TGCAGCGTTGAGTACAGGGGAAAGCATGGCTACACCTTC. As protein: CSVEYRGKHGYTF.

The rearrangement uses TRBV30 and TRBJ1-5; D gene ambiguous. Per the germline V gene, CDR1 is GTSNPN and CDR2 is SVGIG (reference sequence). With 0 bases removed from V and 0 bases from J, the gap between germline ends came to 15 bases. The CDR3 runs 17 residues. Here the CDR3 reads CAWSVLGPLNSNQPQHF. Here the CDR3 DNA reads TGTGCCTGGAGTGTACTGGGCCCCCTGAATAGCAATCAGCCCCAGCATTTT. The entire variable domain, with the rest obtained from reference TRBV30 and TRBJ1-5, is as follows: SQTIHQWPATLVQPVGSPLSLECTVEGTSNPNLYWYRQAAGRGLQLLFYSVGIGQISSEVPQNLSASRPQDRQFILSSKKLLLSDSGFYLCAWSVLGPLNSNQPQHFGDGTRLSIL.

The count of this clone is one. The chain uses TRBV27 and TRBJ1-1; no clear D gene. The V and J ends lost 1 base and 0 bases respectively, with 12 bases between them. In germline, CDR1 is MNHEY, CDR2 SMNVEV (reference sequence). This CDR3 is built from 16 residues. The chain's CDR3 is CASSLLAGQMNTEAFF. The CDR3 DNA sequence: TGTGCCAGCAGTTTATTGGCGGGTCAAATGAACACTGAAGCTTTCTTT.

CDR3 in DNA: TGTGCCAGCAGCCTTACTAGCGGGGGGGCGGATACGCAGTATTTT. This sequence encodes CASSLTSGGADTQYF. V gene TRBV6-5 combines with J gene TRBJ2-3; 13 bases map to TRBD2. CDR3 length: 15 amino acids. V trimming: 6 bases; J trimming: 6 bases; junction bases outside the gene matches: 6. Germline CDR1 and CDR2: MNHEY and SVGAGI.

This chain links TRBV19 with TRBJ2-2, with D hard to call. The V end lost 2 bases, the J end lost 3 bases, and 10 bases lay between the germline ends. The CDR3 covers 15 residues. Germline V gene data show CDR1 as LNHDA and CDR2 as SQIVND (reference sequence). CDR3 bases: TGTGCCAGTAGTATAACGTCAGGTCACACCGGGGAGCTGTTTTTT. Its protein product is CASSITSGHTGELFF.

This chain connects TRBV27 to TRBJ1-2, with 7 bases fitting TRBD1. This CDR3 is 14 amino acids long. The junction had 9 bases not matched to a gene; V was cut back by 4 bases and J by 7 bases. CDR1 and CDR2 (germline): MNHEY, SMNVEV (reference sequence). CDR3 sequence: CASSYQGGFSGYTF. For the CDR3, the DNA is TGTGCCAGCAGTTATCAGGGGGGTTTTTCTGGCTACACCTTC.

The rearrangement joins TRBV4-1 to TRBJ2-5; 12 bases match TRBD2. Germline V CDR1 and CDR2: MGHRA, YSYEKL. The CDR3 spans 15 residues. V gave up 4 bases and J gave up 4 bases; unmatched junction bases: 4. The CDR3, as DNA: TGCGCCAGCAGCCTTGGACTAGCGGGGAGAGAGACCCAGTACTTC. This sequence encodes CASSLGLAGRETQYF.

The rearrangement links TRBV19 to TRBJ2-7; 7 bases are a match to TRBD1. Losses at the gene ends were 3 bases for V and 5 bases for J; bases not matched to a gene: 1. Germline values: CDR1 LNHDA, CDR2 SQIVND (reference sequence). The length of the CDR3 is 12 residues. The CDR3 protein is CASSITGDEQYF. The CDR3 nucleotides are TGTGCCAGTAGTATCACAGGGGACGAGCAGTACTTC.

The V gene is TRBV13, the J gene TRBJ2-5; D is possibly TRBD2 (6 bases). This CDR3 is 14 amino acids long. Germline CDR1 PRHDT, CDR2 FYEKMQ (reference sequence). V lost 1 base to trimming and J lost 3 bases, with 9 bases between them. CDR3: CASSLVQREETQYF. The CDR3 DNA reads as TGTGCCAGCAGCTTAGTTCAGCGGGAAGAGACCCAGTACTTC. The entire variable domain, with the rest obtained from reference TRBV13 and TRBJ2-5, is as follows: AAGVIQSPRHLIKEKRETATLKCYPIPRHDTVYWYQQGPGQDPQFLISFYEKMQSDKGSIPDRFSAQQFSDYHSELNMSSLELGDSALYFCASSLVQREETQYFGPGTRLLVL.

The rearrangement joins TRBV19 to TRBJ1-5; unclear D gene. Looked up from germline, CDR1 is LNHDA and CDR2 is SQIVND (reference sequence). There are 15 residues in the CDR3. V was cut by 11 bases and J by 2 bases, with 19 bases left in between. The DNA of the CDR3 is TGTGCCTCCTTTGACGTATTTCGGGGCAATCAGCCCCAGCATTTT. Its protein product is CASFDVFRGNQPQHF.

The CDR3 here is CASSLTGGGQPQHF. CDR3 bases: TGTGCCAGCAGTTTAACAGGGGGTGGTCAGCCCCAGCATTTT. The chain joins TRBV28 to TRBJ1-5; 8 nucleotides agree with TRBD1. This CDR3 has 14 amino acids. V gave up 2 bases and J gave up 6 bases; unmatched junction bases: 3. Germline CDR1 MDHEN, CDR2 SYDVKM.

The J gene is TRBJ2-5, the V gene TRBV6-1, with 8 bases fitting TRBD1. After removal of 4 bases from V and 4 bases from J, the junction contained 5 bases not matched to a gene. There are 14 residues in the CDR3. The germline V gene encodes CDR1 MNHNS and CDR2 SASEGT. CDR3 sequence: CASSGTGRRETQYF. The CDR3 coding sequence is TGTGCCAGCAGTGGGACAGGGCGGCGAGAGACCCAGTACTTC.

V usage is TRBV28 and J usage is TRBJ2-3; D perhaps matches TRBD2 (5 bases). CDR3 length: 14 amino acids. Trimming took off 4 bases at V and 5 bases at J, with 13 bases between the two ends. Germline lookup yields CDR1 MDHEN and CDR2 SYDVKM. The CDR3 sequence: CASSSPGTGDTQYF. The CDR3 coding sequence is TGTGCCAGCAGTTCCCCGGGAACGGGAGATACGCAGTATTTT.

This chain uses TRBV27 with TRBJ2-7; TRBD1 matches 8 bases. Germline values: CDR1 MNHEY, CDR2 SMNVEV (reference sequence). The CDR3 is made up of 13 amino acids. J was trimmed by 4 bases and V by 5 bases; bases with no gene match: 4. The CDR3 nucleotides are TGTGCCAGCAGTCCCCGGACAGGGTACGAGCAGTACTTC. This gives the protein CASSPRTGYEQYF.

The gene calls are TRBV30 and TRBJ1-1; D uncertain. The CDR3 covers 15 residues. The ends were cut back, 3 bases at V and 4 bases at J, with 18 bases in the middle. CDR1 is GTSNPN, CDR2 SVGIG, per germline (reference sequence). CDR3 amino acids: CAWRPSRESCTEAFF. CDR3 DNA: TGTGCCTGGAGGCCCTCGAGGGAGTCCTGCACTGAAGCTTTCTTT.

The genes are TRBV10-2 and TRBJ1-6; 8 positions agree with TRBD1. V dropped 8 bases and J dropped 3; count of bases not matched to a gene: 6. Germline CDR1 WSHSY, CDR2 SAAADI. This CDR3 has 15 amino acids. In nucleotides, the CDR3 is TGCGCCAGCTCCAAAGGACAGGGCTATAATTCACCCCTCCACTTT. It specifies CASSKGQGYNSPLHF.

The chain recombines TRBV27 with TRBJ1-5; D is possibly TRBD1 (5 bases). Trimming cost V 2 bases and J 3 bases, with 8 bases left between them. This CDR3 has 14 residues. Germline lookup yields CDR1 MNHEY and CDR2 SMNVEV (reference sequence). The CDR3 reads CASSLRTNNQPQHF. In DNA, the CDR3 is TGTGCCAGCAGTTTACGGACAAACAATCAGCCCCAGCATTTT.

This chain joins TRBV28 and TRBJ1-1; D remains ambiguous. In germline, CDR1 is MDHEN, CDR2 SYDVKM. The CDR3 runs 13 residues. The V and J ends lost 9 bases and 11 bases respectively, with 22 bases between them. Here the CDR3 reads CASGDLATRGAFF. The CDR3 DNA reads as TGTGCCAGTGGAGACTTGGCGACTCGAGGGGCTTTCTTT. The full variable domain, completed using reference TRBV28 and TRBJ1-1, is DVKVTQSSRYLVKRTGEKVFLECVQDMDHENMFWYRQDPGLGLRLIYFSYDVKMKEKGDIPEGYSVSREKKERFSLILESASTNQTSMYLCASGDLATRGAFFGQGTRLTVV.

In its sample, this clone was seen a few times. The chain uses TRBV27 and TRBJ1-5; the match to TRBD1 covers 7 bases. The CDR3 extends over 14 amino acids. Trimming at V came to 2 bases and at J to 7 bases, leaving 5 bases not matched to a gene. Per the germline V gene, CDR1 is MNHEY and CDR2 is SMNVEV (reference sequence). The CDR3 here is CASSLDRARQPQHF. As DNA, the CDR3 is TGTGCCAGCAGTTTAGACAGGGCGAGGCAGCCCCAGCATTTT.

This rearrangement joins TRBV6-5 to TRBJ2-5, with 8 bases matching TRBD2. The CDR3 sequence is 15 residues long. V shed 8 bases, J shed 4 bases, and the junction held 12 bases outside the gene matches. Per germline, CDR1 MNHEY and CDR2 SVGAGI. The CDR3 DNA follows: TGTGCCAGCTCTGGGATAGCGGGGCAGGCAGAGACCCAGTACTTC. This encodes CASSGIAGQAETQYF.

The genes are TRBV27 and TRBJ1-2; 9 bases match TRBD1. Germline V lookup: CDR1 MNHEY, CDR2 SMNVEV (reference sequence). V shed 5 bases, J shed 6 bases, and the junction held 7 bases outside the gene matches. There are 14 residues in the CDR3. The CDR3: CASSQTGGTNGYTF. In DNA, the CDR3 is TGTGCCAGCAGTCAGACAGGGGGTACTAATGGCTACACCTTC.

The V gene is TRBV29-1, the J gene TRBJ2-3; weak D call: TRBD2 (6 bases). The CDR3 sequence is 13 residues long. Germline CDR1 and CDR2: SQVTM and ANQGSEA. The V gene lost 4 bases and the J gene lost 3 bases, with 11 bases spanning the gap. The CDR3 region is CSVGIGGTDTQYF. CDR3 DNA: TGCAGCGTTGGGATTGGGGGGACAGATACGCAGTATTTT.

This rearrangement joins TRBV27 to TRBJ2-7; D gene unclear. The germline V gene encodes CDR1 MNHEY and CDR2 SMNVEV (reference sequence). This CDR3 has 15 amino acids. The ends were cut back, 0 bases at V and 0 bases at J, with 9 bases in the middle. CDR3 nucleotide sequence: TGTGCCAGCAGTTTATCGTCAGGCTTCTCCTACGAGCAGTACTTC. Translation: CASSLSSGFSYEQYF.

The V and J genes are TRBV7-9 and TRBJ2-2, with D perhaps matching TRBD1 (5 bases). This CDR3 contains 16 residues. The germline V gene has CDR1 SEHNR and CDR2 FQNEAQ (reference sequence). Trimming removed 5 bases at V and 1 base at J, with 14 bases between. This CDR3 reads CASSLPRVQNTGELFF. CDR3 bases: TGTGCCAGCAGCCTACCCAGGGTCCAGAACACCGGGGAGCTGTTTTTT. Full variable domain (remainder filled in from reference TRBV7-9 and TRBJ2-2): DTGVSQNPRHKITKRGQNVTFRCDPISEHNRLYWYRQTLGQGPEFLTYFQNEAQLEKSRLLSDRFSAERPKGSFSTLEIQRTEQGDSAMYLCASSLPRVQNTGELFFGEGSRLTVL.

CDR3 region: CASSGRTGAENTGELFF. CDR3 bases: TGTGCCAGCAGCGGACGGACAGGGGCCGAGAACACCGGGGAGCTGTTTTTT. V gene TRBV7-9 combines with J gene TRBJ2-2; TRBD1 matches at 9 bases. The CDR3 consists of 17 residues. CDR1 is SEHNR and CDR2 is FQNEAQ in the germline V gene (reference sequence). The J segment lost 1 base and the V segment lost 5 bases, leaving 8 bases of the junction unmatched.

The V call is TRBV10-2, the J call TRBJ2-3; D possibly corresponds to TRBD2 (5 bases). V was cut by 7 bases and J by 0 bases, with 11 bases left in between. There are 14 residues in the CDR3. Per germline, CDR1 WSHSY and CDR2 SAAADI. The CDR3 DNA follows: TGCGCCAGCACTCGACTACCCAGCACAGATACGCAGTATTTT. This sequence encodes CASTRLPSTDTQYF.

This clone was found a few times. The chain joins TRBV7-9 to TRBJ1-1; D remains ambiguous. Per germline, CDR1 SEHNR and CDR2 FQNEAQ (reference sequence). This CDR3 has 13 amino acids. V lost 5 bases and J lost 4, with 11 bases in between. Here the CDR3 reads CASSPAGSTEAFF. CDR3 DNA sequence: TGTGCCAGCAGCCCCGCGGGCTCCACTGAAGCTTTCTTT.